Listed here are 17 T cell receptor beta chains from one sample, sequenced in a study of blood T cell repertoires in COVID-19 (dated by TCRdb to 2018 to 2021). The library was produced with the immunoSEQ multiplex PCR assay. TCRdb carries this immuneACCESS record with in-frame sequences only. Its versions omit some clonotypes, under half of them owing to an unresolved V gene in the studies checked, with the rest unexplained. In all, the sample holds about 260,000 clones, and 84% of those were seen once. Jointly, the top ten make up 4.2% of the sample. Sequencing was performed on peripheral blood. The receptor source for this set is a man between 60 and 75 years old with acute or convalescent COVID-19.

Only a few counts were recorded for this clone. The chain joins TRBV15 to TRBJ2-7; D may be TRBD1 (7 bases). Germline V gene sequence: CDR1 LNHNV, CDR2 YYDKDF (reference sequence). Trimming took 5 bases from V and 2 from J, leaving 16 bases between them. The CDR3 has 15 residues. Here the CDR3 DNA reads TGTGCCACCAGCCGAAACAGGGGAGGCCCCTACGAGCAGTACTTC. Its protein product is CATSRNRGGPYEQYF. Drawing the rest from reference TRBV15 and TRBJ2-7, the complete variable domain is DAMVIQNPRYQVTQFGKPVTLSCSQTLNHNVMYWYQQKSSQAPKLLFHYYDKDFNNEADTPDNFQSRRPNTSFCFLDIRSPGLGDTAMYLCATSRNRGGPYEQYFGPGTRLTVT.

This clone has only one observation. This CDR3 reads CATSRGAVPGNQPQHF. CDR3 sequence (DNA): TGTGCCACCAGCAGAGGGGCAGTGCCAGGCAATCAGCCCCAGCATTTT. V usage is TRBV15 and J usage is TRBJ1-5; no reliable D call. The germline CDR1 and CDR2 sequences are LNHNV and YYDKDF (reference sequence). The CDR3 runs to 16 residues. Trimming shortened V by 1 base and J by 2 bases, and 12 bases separated the two germline ends.

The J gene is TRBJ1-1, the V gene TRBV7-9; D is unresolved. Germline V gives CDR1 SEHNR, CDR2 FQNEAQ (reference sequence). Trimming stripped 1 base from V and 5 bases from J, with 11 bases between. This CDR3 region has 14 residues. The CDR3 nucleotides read TGTGCCAGCAGCTTAGTTGGCAGAGGGACTGAAGCTTTCTTT. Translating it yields CASSLVGRGTEAFF. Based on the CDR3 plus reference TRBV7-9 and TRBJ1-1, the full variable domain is DTGVSQNPRHKITKRGQNVTFRCDPISEHNRLYWYRQTLGQGPEFLTYFQNEAQLEKSRLLSDRFSAERPKGSFSTLEIQRTEQGDSAMYLCASSLVGRGTEAFFGQGTRLTVV.

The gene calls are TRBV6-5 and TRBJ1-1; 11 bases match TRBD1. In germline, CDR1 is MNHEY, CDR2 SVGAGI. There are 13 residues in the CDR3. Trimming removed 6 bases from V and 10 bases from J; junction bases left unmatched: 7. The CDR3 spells CASRGTGGRRAFF. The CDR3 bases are TGTGCCAGCAGAGGGACAGGGGGAAGGCGAGCTTTCTTT.

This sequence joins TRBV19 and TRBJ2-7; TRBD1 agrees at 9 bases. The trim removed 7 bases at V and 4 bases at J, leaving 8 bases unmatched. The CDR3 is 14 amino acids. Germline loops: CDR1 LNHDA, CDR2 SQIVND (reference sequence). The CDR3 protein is CASTNTGGGYEQYF. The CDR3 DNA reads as TGTGCCAGTACCAACACAGGGGGCGGGTACGAGCAGTACTTC.

Here the CDR3 DNA reads TGTGCCAGTAGTCGTAGTCGACAGGGCGTTTCCTATGGCTACACCTTC. Its translation: CASSRSRQGVSYGYTF. J is TRBJ1-2 and V is TRBV19; 7 positions agree with TRBD1. Per the germline V gene, CDR1 is LNHDA and CDR2 is SQIVND (reference sequence). The junction had 13 bases not matched to a gene; V was cut back by 5 bases and J by 4 bases. The CDR3 consists of 16 residues.

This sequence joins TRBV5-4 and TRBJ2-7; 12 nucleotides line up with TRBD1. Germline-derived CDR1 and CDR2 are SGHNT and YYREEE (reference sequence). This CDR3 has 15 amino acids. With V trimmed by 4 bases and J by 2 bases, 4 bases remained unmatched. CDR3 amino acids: CASSRGQGAPYEQYF. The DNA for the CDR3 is TGTGCCAGCAGCCGGGGACAGGGGGCTCCCTACGAGCAGTACTTC.

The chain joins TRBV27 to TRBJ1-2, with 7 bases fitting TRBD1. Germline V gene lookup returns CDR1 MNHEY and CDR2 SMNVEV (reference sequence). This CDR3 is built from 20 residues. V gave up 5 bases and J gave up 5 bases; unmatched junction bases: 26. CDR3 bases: TGTGCCAGCAGTCCCTACATTGCGCCTATAAGGGCAGCACAGGGGTATGGCTACACCTTC. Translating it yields CASSPYIAPIRAAQGYGYTF.

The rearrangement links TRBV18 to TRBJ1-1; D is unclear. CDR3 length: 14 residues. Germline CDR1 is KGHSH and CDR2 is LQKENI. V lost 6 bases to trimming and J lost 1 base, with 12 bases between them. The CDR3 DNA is TGTGCCAGCTCGGAGGGCCTGGGGAACACTGAAGCTTTCTTT. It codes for CASSEGLGNTEAFF.

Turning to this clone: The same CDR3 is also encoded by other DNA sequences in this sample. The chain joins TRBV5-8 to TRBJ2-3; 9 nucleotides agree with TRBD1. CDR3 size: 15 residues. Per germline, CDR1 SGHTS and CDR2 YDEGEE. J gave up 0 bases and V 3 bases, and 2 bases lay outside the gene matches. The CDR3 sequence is CASSWGQGSTDTQYF. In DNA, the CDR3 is TGTGCCAGCAGCTGGGGACAGGGTAGCACAGATACGCAGTATTTT.

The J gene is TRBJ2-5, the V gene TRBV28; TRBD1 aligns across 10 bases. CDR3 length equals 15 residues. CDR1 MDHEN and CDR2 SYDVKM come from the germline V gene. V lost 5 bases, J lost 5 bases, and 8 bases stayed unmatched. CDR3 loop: CASSLRQGAWETQYF. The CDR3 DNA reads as TGTGCCAGCAGTCTTAGACAGGGGGCTTGGGAGACCCAGTACTTC.

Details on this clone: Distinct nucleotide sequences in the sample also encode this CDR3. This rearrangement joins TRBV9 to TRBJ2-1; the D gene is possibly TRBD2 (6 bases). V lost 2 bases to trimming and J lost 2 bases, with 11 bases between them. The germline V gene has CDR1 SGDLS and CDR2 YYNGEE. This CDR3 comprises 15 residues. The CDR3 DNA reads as TGTGCCAGCAGCGTTGAAGCGGGCACCTACAATGAGCAGTTCTTC. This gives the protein CASSVEAGTYNEQFF.

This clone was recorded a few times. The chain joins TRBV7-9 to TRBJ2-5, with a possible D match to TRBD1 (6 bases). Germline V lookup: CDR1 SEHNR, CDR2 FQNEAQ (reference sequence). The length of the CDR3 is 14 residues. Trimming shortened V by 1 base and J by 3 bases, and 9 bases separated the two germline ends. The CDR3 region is CASSLGAGEETQYF. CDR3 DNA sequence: TGTGCCAGCAGCTTAGGAGCAGGGGAAGAGACCCAGTACTTC.

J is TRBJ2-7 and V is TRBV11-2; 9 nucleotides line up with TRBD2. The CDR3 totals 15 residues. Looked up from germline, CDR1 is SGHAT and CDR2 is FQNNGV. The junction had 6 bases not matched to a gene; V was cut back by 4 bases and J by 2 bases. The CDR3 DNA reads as TGTGCCAGCAGCTATGGGACTAGCTTCCCCTACGAGCAGTACTTC. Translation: CASSYGTSFPYEQYF.

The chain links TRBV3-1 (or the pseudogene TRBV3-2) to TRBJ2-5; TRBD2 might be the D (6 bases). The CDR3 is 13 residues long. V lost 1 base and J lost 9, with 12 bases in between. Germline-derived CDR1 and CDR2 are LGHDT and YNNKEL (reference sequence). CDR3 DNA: TGTGCCAGCAGCCAAGTAGTGCGGAGGGCCCAGTACTTC. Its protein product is CASSQVVRRAQYF.

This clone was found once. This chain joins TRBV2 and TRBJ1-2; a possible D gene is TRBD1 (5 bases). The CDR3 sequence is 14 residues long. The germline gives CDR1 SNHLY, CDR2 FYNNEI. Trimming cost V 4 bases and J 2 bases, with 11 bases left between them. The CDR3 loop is CASSAQGLNYGYTF. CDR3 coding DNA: TGTGCCAGCAGTGCCCAGGGTTTGAACTATGGCTACACCTTC.

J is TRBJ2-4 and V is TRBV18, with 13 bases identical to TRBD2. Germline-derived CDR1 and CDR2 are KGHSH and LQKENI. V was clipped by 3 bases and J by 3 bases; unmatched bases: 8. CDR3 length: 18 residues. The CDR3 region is CASSPQLAGGPGKNIQYF. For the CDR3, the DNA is TGTGCCAGCTCACCCCAACTAGCGGGGGGGCCTGGCAAAAACATTCAGTACTTC. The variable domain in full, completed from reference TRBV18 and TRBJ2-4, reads NAGVMQNPRHLVRRRGQEARLRCSPMKGHSHVYWYRQLPEEGLKFMVYLQKENIIDESGMPKERFSAEFPKEGPSILRIQQVVRGDSAAYFCASSPQLAGGPGKNIQYFGAGTRLSVL.